Given below is one T cell receptor (beta chain) in context. No antigen is known for it. For the library, individual cDNA molecules each received unique molecular identifiers. TCRdb fed the RACE reads into MiXCR, producing one record per CDR3 protein. The data show some 84,000 distinct CDR3 sequences, roughly 10% seen once. The CDR3 is 14 amino acids. In germline, CDR1 is MNHEY, CDR2 SMNVEV (reference sequence). V gave up 3 bases and J gave up 6 bases; unmatched junction bases: 6. This entry is derived from a study of human T cells and chemical hapten exposure. Time point noted: patch test 2, 6 weeks after DPC sensitization. The treatment is: therapeutic diphenylcyclopropenone sensitization with weekly scalp DPC. General study points: Patch test score showed a positive correlation with PT1 expanded TCR counts.

The receptor was derived from a woman between 45 and 65 years old with alopecia areata. Some clones in this sample may be carry-over from other donors' samples. The chain joins TRBV27 to TRBJ2-7, with 9 bases identical to TRBD2. The sample consisted of whole blood, taken in connection with sensitization to the hapten diphenylcyclopropenone (DPC). The CDR3 sequence is CASSFIAGATEQYF. The CDR3, as DNA: TGTGCCAGCAGTTTCATAGCGGGAGCGACCGAGCAGTACTTC.